These 10 T cell receptor beta chains share one sample of origin, sequenced in a study of Ad26.COV2.S vaccination and SARS-CoV-2 variants. Using immunoSEQ multiplex PCR, the repertoire was profiled, and TCRdb retains in-frame clones only, with some absent. The table has approximately 410,000 clones, around 89% seen once. The treatment here: about 20 received Ad26.COV2.S at low or high dose, single or two shots; roughly five received placebo; per-sample allocation not given. Sampling was done on day 63 after the first vaccine or placebo injection. This specimen was peripheral blood, taken in a trial of Ad26.COV2.S vaccine versus placebo. The receptors here all came from a person between 18 and 65 years old who received the Ad26.COV2.S COVID-19 vaccine or a placebo.

The chain carries TRBV5-6 and TRBJ2-3; 7 bases map to TRBD1. The CDR3 consists of 15 residues. The trim removed 4 bases at V and 5 bases at J, leaving 10 bases unmatched. From germline, CDR1 is SGHDT and CDR2 YYEEEE. CDR3 sequence (DNA): TGTGCCAGCAGCCGCCGGGACAGAACCCTAGATACGCAGTATTTT. Its protein is CASSRRDRTLDTQYF.

The chain carries TRBV7-6 and TRBJ2-1; D is possibly TRBD1 (6 bases). V lost 5 bases to trimming and J lost 8 bases, with 25 bases between them. The germline V gene encodes CDR1 SGHVS and CDR2 FNYEAQ. CDR3 length equals 17 residues. CDR3 loop: CASSPTRDNYSPDEQFF. CDR3 DNA: TGTGCCAGCAGCCCTACACGGGACAATTATTCTCCTGATGAGCAGTTCTTC.

The chain uses TRBV5-4 and TRBJ1-4; perhaps TRBD1 as D (6 bases). The germline gives CDR1 SGHNT, CDR2 YYREEE (reference sequence). The V end was cut by 4 bases, the J end by 10 bases, with 20 bases between. CDR3 size: 15 residues. CDR3 DNA sequence: TGTGCCAGCAGCCTGGAGGGGGGCCCTAAGGGAAAACTGTTTTTT. This gives the protein CASSLEGGPKGKLFF.

The table lists this clone with a few counts. The chain has TRBV2 and TRBJ2-3, with no clear D. The CDR3 has 14 residues. Trimming stripped 6 bases from V and 2 bases from J, with 12 bases between. Germline CDR1 is SNHLY and CDR2 is FYNNEI. The CDR3 sequence is CASRARDFTDTQYF. CDR3 sequence (DNA): TGTGCCAGCAGGGCCCGAGACTTCACAGATACGCAGTATTTT.

CDR3 bases: TGTGCCAGCAGTTATAAGGGGGCTGAGCAGTTCTTC. Translation: CASSYKGAEQFF. The chain employs TRBV6-5 and TRBJ2-1; 7 positions agree with TRBD1. The CDR3 length is 12 residues. V dropped 3 bases and J dropped 9; count of bases not matched to a gene: 2. Germline loops: CDR1 MNHEY, CDR2 SVGAGI.

The chain employs TRBV9 and TRBJ1-2; D is perhaps TRBD1 (5 bases). Germline V lookup: CDR1 SGDLS, CDR2 YYNGEE. The CDR3 spans 18 residues. V was shortened by 4 bases and J by 8 bases, with 30 bases between the two germline ends. Written as DNA, the CDR3 is TGTGCCAGCAGCCACACAAAAAAGGACCTCACCCCAAGGGACGGCTACACCTTC. Its protein product is CASSHTKKDLTPRDGYTF.

The chain has TRBV19 and TRBJ2-7; D unclear. This CDR3 is built from 15 residues. In germline, CDR1 is LNHDA, CDR2 SQIVND (reference sequence). Trimming pared 3 bases from V and 3 bases from J, leaving 15 bases between. This CDR3 is CASSIPAAMGYEQYF. In nucleotides, the CDR3 is TGTGCCAGTAGTATCCCGGCCGCGATGGGCTACGAGCAGTACTTC.

Concerning this clone: One end of the junction does not line up with germline, which may come from a read error. V gene TRBV6-5 combines with J gene TRBJ2-5; D remains ambiguous. This CDR3 spans 12 amino acids. CDR1 is MNHEY and CDR2 is SVGAGI in the germline V gene. The DNA for the CDR3 is TGTGCCAGCAGTGACTCAATAGAGACCCAGTACTTC. Translated, it gives CASSDSIETQYF.

The rearrangement uses TRBV27 and TRBJ1-2; D gene ambiguous. The CDR3 spans 17 residues. Germline V gene lookup returns CDR1 MNHEY and CDR2 SMNVEV (reference sequence). The V end lost 5 bases, the J end lost 3 bases, and 22 bases lay between the germline ends. This CDR3 is CASSVRPGFWGDYGYTF. The CDR3 coding sequence is TGTGCCAGCAGTGTACGTCCGGGTTTCTGGGGTGACTATGGCTACACCTTC.

Here the CDR3 DNA reads TGTGCCAGTAGTATAGATCATGGACGGCCCGATGAGCAGTTCTTC. This codes for CASSIDHGRPDEQFF. The V gene is TRBV19, the J gene TRBJ2-1; D unresolved. Germline V gene lookup returns CDR1 LNHDA and CDR2 SQIVND (reference sequence). The ends were cut back, 0 bases at V and 8 bases at J, with 14 bases in the middle. The CDR3 runs to 15 residues.